This TCR beta chain was profiled in a study of blood T cell repertoires in COVID-19. This clone was counted a single time. This table comes from immunoSEQ multiplex PCR, and its TCRdb copy is limited to in-frame clones, with some not included. This sample has fewer than 65,000 clones; nearly 90% occur once, and the top ten carry 1.6%. Per germline, CDR1 SGHNT and CDR2 YYREEE (reference sequence). With 4 bases clipped from V and 3 bases from J, the junction kept 6 bases outside the gene matches. The CDR3 spans 14 residues. V is TRBV5-4 and J is TRBJ1-1, with 7 bases matching TRBD1. The sequence derives from a man aged 60 to 75 with acute or convalescent COVID-19. Sequencing input: peripheral blood. CDR3 amino acids: CASSRDSGDTEAFF. CDR3 nucleotides: TGTGCCAGCAGCCGGGACAGTGGGGACACTGAAGCTTTCTTT. Combining the CDR3 with reference TRBV5-4 and TRBJ1-1 gives the whole variable domain ETGVTQSPTHLIKTRGQQVTLRCSSQSGHNTVSWYQQALGQGPQFIFQYYREEENGRGNFPPRFSGLQFPNYSSELNVNALELDDSALYLCASSRDSGDTEAFFGQGTRLTVV.